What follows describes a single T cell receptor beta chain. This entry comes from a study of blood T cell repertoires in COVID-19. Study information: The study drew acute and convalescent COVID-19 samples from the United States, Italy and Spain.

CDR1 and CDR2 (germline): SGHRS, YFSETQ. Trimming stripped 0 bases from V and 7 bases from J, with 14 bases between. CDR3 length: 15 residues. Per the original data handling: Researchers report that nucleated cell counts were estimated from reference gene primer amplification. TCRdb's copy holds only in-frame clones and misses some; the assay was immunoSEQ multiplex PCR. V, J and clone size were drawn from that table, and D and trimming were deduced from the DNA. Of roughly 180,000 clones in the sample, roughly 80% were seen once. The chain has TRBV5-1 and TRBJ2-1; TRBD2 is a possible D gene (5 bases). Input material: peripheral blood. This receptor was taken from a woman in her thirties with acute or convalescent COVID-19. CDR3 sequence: CASSLVTATGNEQFF. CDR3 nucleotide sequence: TGCGCCAGCAGCTTGGTCACAGCCACGGGGAATGAGCAGTTCTTC.